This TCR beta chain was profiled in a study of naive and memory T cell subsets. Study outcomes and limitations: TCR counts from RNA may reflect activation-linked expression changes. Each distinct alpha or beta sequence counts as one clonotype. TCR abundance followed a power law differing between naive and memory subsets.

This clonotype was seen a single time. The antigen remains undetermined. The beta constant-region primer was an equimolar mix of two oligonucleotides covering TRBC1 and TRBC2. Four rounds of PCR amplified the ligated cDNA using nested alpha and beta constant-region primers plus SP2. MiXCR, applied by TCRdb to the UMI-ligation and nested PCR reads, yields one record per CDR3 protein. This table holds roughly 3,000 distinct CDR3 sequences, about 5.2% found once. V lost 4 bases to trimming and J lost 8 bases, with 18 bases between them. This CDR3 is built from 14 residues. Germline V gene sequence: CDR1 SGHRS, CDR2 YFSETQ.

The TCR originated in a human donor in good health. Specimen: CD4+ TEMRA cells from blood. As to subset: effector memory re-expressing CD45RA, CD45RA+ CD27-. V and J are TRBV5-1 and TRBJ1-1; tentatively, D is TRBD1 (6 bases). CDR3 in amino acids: CASSPGGRGAEAFF. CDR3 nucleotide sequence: TGCGCCAGCAGCCCGGGGGGACGGGGGGCCGAAGCTTTCTTT.